Listed below are T cell receptor beta chains from one sample, sequenced in a study of T cell repertoires in cytomegalovirus infection. TCRdb ran MiXCR on the reads and lists one entry per CDR3 protein. The table lists approximately 140,000 distinct CDR3 sequences, about 6.1% of them singletons. Sequenced input: PBMCs. The receptors here all came from a human donor in good health (CMV status not recorded). Some clones in this sample may be carry-over from other donors' samples. The CDR3 runs from the conserved cysteine through the conserved F or W. Fields, in order: J gene, clone size, V gene, D gene, CDR3 DNA, CDR3 protein. A D gene is named only where the DNA matches it firmly. Size values are once, few and many counts, or a class for expanded clones, and some rows have none.

j_gene: TRBJ2-7
abundance: many
v_gene: TRBV28
d_gene: -
CDR3nt: TGTGCCAGCAGTTCCTACAGGGAAAGGTTCGACGAGCAGTACTTC
CDR3aa: CASSSYRERFDEQYF

j_gene: TRBJ2-3
abundance: many
v_gene: TRBV28
d_gene: -
CDR3nt: TGTGCTCTGGGGGGGGCCGGCACAGATACGCAGTATTTT
CDR3aa: CALGGAGTDTQYF

j_gene: TRBJ1-1
abundance: many
v_gene: TRBV7-2
d_gene: -
CDR3nt: TGTGCCAGCAGCTTAGTAACAGGGCCTACTGAAGCTTTCTTT
CDR3aa: CASSLVTGPTEAFF

j_gene: TRBJ1-2
abundance: many
v_gene: TRBV7-2
d_gene: -
CDR3nt: TGTGCCAGCAGCGCACAGGTCCCGACCTCATATGGCTACACCTTC
CDR3aa: CASSAQVPTSYGYTF

j_gene: TRBJ2-6
abundance: many
v_gene: TRBV7-2
d_gene: -
CDR3nt: TGTGCCAGCAGCCGCAGGGGACCCGGGGCCAACGTCCTGACTTTC
CDR3aa: CASSRRGPGANVLTF

j_gene: TRBJ2-3
abundance: many
v_gene: TRBV5-1
d_gene: TRBD1
CDR3nt: TGCGCCAGCAGCCCAGAAACAGGGGCCGGGGATACGCAGTATTTT
CDR3aa: CASSPETGAGDTQYF

j_gene: TRBJ2-2
abundance: -
v_gene: TRBV7-3
d_gene: -
CDR3nt: TGTGCCAGCAGCTCTGGCATCACCGGGGAGCTGTTTTTT
CDR3aa: CASSSGITGELFF

j_gene: TRBJ1-4
abundance: many
v_gene: TRBV7-2
d_gene: -
CDR3nt: TGTGCCAGCAGCGCCCAGGGCCGAGCGAATGAAAAACTGTTTTTT
CDR3aa: CASSAQGRANEKLFF

j_gene: TRBJ1-4
abundance: many
v_gene: TRBV12-3/TRBV12-4
d_gene: TRBD1
CDR3nt: TGTGCCAGCAGTGTCTACAGGGGTGGAGATGAAAAACTGTTTTTT
CDR3aa: CASSVYRGGDEKLFF

j_gene: TRBJ2-3
abundance: many
v_gene: TRBV7-3
d_gene: -
CDR3nt: TGTGCCAGCACCCTCCAACGGGGTAGCACAGATACGCAGTATTTT
CDR3aa: CASTLQRGSTDTQYF

j_gene: TRBJ2-5
abundance: many
v_gene: TRBV18
d_gene: -
CDR3nt: TGTGCCAGCTCACCCGGGGGCTACAGGGAGACCCAGTACTTC
CDR3aa: CASSPGGYRETQYF